A single sample gave rise to the 29 T cell receptor beta chains below, sequenced in a study of Ad26.COV2.S vaccination and SARS-CoV-2 variants. The repertoire was sequenced with immunoSEQ multiplex PCR; TCRdb's copy has only in-frame clones and lacks some. The sample shows approximately 90,000 clones, about four fifths of them seen only once. The starting material was peripheral blood, obtained after recovery from COVID-19. These receptors originate from a human donor who had recovered from COVID-19.

This rearrangement joins TRBV28 to TRBJ1-2; perhaps TRBD1 as D (6 bases). V was cut by 4 bases and J by 0 bases, with 18 bases left in between. This CDR3 contains 17 residues. CDR1 is MDHEN, CDR2 SYDVKM, per germline. CDR3 bases: TGTGCCAGCAGTTCTTATGGAGGGGGGCAAGCTAACTATGGCTACACCTTC. Protein product: CASSSYGGGQANYGYTF.

The J gene is TRBJ2-2, the V gene TRBV11-2, with TRBD1 identical over 11 bases. Germline loops: CDR1 SGHAT, CDR2 FQNNGV. The CDR3 sequence is 16 residues long. The junction had 5 bases not matched to a gene; V was cut back by 5 bases and J by 3 bases. The CDR3 coding sequence is TGTGCCAGCAGCACAAGGACAGGGGGCTACACCGGGGAGCTGTTTTTT. This gives the protein CASSTRTGGYTGELFF. Using reference TRBV11-2 and TRBJ2-2 for the parts outside the CDR3, the full variable domain is EAGVAQSPRYKIIEKRQSVAFWCNPISGHATLYWYQQILGQGPKLLIQFQNNGVVDDSQLPKDRFSAERLKGVDSTLKIQPAKLEDSAVYLCASSTRTGGYTGELFFGEGSRLTVL.

The V gene is TRBV5-1, the J gene TRBJ1-6, with 10 bases lining up with TRBD1. Per the germline V gene, CDR1 is SGHRS and CDR2 is YFSETQ. J gave up 10 bases and V 4 bases, and 8 bases lay outside the gene matches. The length of the CDR3 is 15 residues. The CDR3 bases are TGCGCCAGCAGCCCAACTGGACAGGGGGAGTCACCCCTCCACTTT. Amino acid sequence: CASSPTGQGESPLHF.

J is TRBJ2-7 and V is TRBV11-2, with 10 nucleotides matching TRBD2. J gave up 4 bases and V 7 bases, and 10 bases lay outside the gene matches. CDR3 length: 15 amino acids. The germline gives CDR1 SGHAT, CDR2 FQNNGV. CDR3 protein: CASTAELAGIYEQYF. CDR3 in DNA: TGTGCCAGCACGGCGGAACTAGCGGGAATTTACGAGCAGTACTTC.

The CDR3 reads CASSLVSGNLEQFF. The CDR3 nucleotides are TGCGCCAGCAGCTTGGTTAGCGGGAACCTTGAGCAGTTCTTC. The V gene is TRBV5-1, the J gene TRBJ2-1, with 8 bases lining up with TRBD2. CDR3 length: 14 amino acids. The V gene end was trimmed by 0 bases and the J gene end by 9 bases; junction bases not matched to a gene: 5. CDR1 and CDR2 from the germline V gene are SGHRS and YFSETQ.

This chain links TRBV5-5 with TRBJ1-2; D gene ambiguous. This CDR3 comprises 17 residues. Germline V gene sequence: CDR1 SGHKS, CDR2 YYEKEE (reference sequence). V gave up 4 bases and J gave up 5 bases, with 24 bases separating them. The CDR3 DNA sequence: TGTGCCAGCAGCGCGTCCGGGAGCCGAGGAATGGCGTATGGCTACACCTTC. It translates to CASSASGSRGMAYGYTF.

Concerning this clone itself: The junction and the germline gene differ at one end; a read error may be behind it. The rearrangement joins TRBV12-3 or TRBV12-4 to TRBJ1-2; unclear D gene. The CDR3 extends over 11 amino acids. Here the CDR3 reads CASSFPEKVTF. In DNA, the CDR3 is TGTGCCAGCAGTTTCCCGGAGAAAGTAACATTC.

The chain employs TRBV5-6 and TRBJ2-3, with D perhaps matching TRBD2 (7 bases). The CDR3 contains 19 residues. CDR1 is SGHDT, CDR2 YYEEEE, per germline. The V end lost 1 base, the J end lost 4 bases, and 25 bases lay between the germline ends. CDR3 sequence reads: CASSLRLLAIGGPPDTQYF. In DNA form, the CDR3 reads TGTGCCAGCAGCTTGCGCCTACTAGCGATCGGGGGCCCCCCAGATACGCAGTATTTT.

The rearrangement joins TRBV7-3 to TRBJ2-5; TRBD1 matches 8 bases. The CDR3 length is 15 residues. Germline V gene sequence: CDR1 SGHTA, CDR2 FQGTGA. V lost 5 bases to trimming and J lost 2 bases; unmatched junction nucleotides: 7. CDR3 region: CASSQAGTGQETQYF. The CDR3 bases are TGTGCCAGCAGCCAGGCAGGGACAGGACAAGAGACCCAGTACTTC. Full variable domain (missing parts from reference TRBV7-3 and TRBJ2-5): GAGVSQTPSNKVTEKGKYVELRCDPISGHTALYWYRQSLGQGPEFLIYFQGTGAADDSGLPNDRFFAVRPEGSVSTLKIQRTERGDSAVYLCASSQAGTGQETQYFGPGTRLLVL.

The rearrangement links TRBV7-2 to TRBJ2-7; D is uncertain. Per the germline V gene, CDR1 is SGHTA and CDR2 is FQGNSA. The CDR3 spans 12 residues. V was cut by 3 bases and J by 7 bases, with 10 bases left in between. The CDR3 reads CASSFGGLEQYF. Here the CDR3 DNA reads TGTGCCAGCAGCTTCGGCGGCCTGGAGCAGTACTTC.

The gene calls are TRBV5-1 and TRBJ2-3; D might be TRBD2 (5 bases). The CDR3 is 15 residues long. The V and J ends lost 4 bases and 5 bases respectively, with 17 bases between them. Germline V gives CDR1 SGHRS, CDR2 YFSETQ. The CDR3 region has the DNA TGCGCCAGCAGCGAGGTCATTCCGGGAATAGATACGCAGTATTTT. Translating it yields CASSEVIPGIDTQYF.

This sequence joins TRBV9 and TRBJ1-1; the match to TRBD1 covers 9 bases. This CDR3 has 17 amino acids. CDR1 and CDR2 (germline): SGDLS, YYNGEE. J lost 5 bases, V lost 0 bases, and 11 bases had no gene match. The CDR3 region is CASSVDRGLVSGTEAFF. As DNA, the CDR3 is TGTGCCAGCAGCGTAGACAGGGGGCTCGTATCGGGTACTGAAGCTTTCTTT.

This clone was counted once. The chain uses TRBV19 and TRBJ1-2, with 10 bases fitting TRBD1. The CDR3 has 13 amino acids. J lost 8 bases, V lost 8 bases, and 8 bases had no gene match. CDR1 LNHDA and CDR2 SQIVND come from the germline V gene (reference sequence). CDR3 in DNA: TGTGCCAGTGCGGGGACAGGGGTTAGAGGCTACACCTTC. Translating gives CASAGTGVRGYTF.

This sequence joins TRBV4-3 and TRBJ2-5; D unresolved. Trimming stripped 0 bases from V and 5 bases from J, with 10 bases between. The CDR3 contains 14 residues. In germline, CDR1 is LGHNA, CDR2 YSLEER. CDR3 sequence (DNA): TGCGCCAGCAGCCAAGAGACCCCGGCCGAGACCCAGTACTTC. It translates to CASSQETPAETQYF.

The rearrangement links TRBV2 to TRBJ1-2; 8 bases map to TRBD1. Trimming cost V 4 bases and J 6 bases; bases outside gene matches: 16. CDR3 length: 17 amino acids. Germline lookup yields CDR1 SNHLY and CDR2 FYNNEI. For the CDR3, the DNA is TGTGCCAGCAGTGTTCGACGTTCAGGGGGCGTCGGGGATGGCTACACCTTC. It encodes CASSVRRSGGVGDGYTF.

The chain employs TRBV27 and TRBJ1-1, with TRBD1 identical over 9 bases. V dropped 5 bases and J dropped 4; count of bases not matched to a gene: 5. Germline V gene lookup returns CDR1 MNHEY and CDR2 SMNVEV (reference sequence). CDR3 length: 14 amino acids. The CDR3 is CASSVGQGRTEAFF. The CDR3 DNA follows: TGTGCCAGCAGTGTGGGACAGGGTCGCACTGAAGCTTTCTTT.

The chain carries TRBV6-5 and TRBJ2-7; D might be TRBD2 (5 bases). This CDR3 comprises 12 residues. Germline CDR1 MNHEY, CDR2 SVGAGI. The ends were cut back, 7 bases at V and 3 bases at J, with 10 bases in the middle. This CDR3 is CASTLEVYEQYF. The CDR3 DNA reads TGTGCCAGCACATTGGAGGTCTACGAGCAGTACTTC.

The CDR3 DNA follows: TGTGCCAGCAGCCTCCCGGACGGGGACAATGAGCAGTTCTTC. Residues: CASSLPDGDNEQFF. This chain connects TRBV9 to TRBJ2-1; weak D call: TRBD2 (5 bases). Trimming took 4 bases from V and 5 from J, leaving 13 bases between them. There are 14 residues in the CDR3. Germline-derived CDR1 and CDR2 are SGDLS and YYNGEE.

As regards this clone: The same CDR3 also results from other DNA sequences found in this sample. The gene calls are TRBV27 and TRBJ1-1; weak D call: TRBD1 (5 bases). CDR1 and CDR2 (germline): MNHEY, SMNVEV (reference sequence). This CDR3 comprises 17 residues. With 0 bases removed from V and 1 base from J, the gap between germline ends came to 15 bases. CDR3 DNA sequence: TGTGCCAGCAGTTTATCGATTTGGGGCAGGAAGAACACTGAAGCTTTCTTT. Translated, it gives CASSLSIWGRKNTEAFF.

This chain uses TRBV6-1 with TRBJ2-7; maybe TRBD1 (6 bases). The CDR3 sequence is 14 residues long. Per the germline V gene, CDR1 is MNHNS and CDR2 is SASEGT. V was cut by 2 bases and J by 0 bases, with 8 bases left in between. CDR3 sequence: CASSEQGNSYEQYF. CDR3 in DNA: TGTGCCAGCAGTGAACAGGGGAACTCCTACGAGCAGTACTTC.

The genes are TRBV6-5 and TRBJ1-6, with 9 bases that match TRBD1. Per germline, CDR1 MNHEY and CDR2 SVGAGI. The CDR3 loop spans 15 amino acids. The V and J ends lost 6 bases and 9 bases, in that order; junction bases with no gene match: 9. The CDR3 is CASRSPGQGGSPLHF. In DNA form, the CDR3 reads TGTGCCAGCAGGTCCCCGGGACAGGGAGGTTCACCCCTCCACTTT.

The chain employs TRBV15 and TRBJ2-3; either TRBD1 or TRBD2 may fit D (5 bases each). Germline V gives CDR1 LNHNV, CDR2 YYDKDF (reference sequence). The CDR3 runs 13 residues. Between the trimmed V and J ends, which lost 3 bases and 4 bases, there was a span of 8 bases. CDR3: CATSSRGADTQYF. CDR3 coding DNA: TGTGCCACCAGCAGCAGAGGGGCAGATACGCAGTATTTT. The full variable domain, with the rest looked up from reference TRBV15 and TRBJ2-3, is DAMVIQNPRYQVTQFGKPVTLSCSQTLNHNVMYWYQQKSSQAPKLLFHYYDKDFNNEADTPDNFQSRRPNTSFCFLDIRSPGLGDTAMYLCATSSRGADTQYFGPGTRLTVL.

The chain has TRBV28 and TRBJ1-2, with 9 bases identical to TRBD1. Trimming at V came to 4 bases and at J to 8 bases, leaving 5 bases not matched to a gene. The CDR3 is 13 residues long. Per the germline V gene, CDR1 is MDHEN and CDR2 is SYDVKM. The CDR3 sequence: CASSYRGRLGYTF. The CDR3 region has the DNA TGTGCCAGCAGTTACAGGGGGCGCCTCGGCTACACCTTC.

The V gene is TRBV5-3, the J gene TRBJ2-3; 8 bases map to TRBD2. TRBV5-3 is an open reading frame whose function is uncertain. V lost 4 bases and J lost 4; bases outside the gene matches: 17. This CDR3 region has 18 residues. DNA of the CDR3: TGTGCCAGAAGCAGGGTACTTAGTCGGGAGGGGGGCCCAGATACGCAGTATTTT. Translated, it gives CARSRVLSREGGPDTQYF.

The V and J genes are TRBV18 and TRBJ2-7; D is undetermined. Germline CDR1 is KGHSH and CDR2 is LQKENI. This CDR3 has 15 amino acids. V was pared by 3 bases and J by 2 bases, with 14 bases between. CDR3 DNA sequence: TGTGCCAGCTCACCTCCCTGGGATACACCCTACGAGCAGTACTTC. It is translated as CASSPPWDTPYEQYF.

The rearrangement joins TRBV5-8 to TRBJ2-7; TRBD2 is a possible D gene (6 bases). The CDR3 runs to 12 residues. V lost 6 bases, J lost 6 bases, and 13 bases lay in between. CDR1 SGHTS and CDR2 YDEGEE come from the germline V gene. The CDR3 DNA follows: TGTGCCAGCATTGTAGCGGAAACCGAGCAGTACTTC. Translating gives CASIVAETEQYF. The complete variable domain, with remaining parts taken from reference TRBV5-8 and TRBJ2-7, reads EAGVTQSPTHLIKTRGQQATLRCSPISGHTSVYWYQQALGLGLQFLLWYDEGEERNRGNFPPRFSGRQFPNYSSELNVNALELEDSALYLCASIVAETEQYFGPGTRLTVT.

The chain links TRBV2 to TRBJ1-6, with TRBD1 as a possible D gene (5 bases). The CDR3 spans 15 residues. In germline, CDR1 is SNHLY, CDR2 FYNNEI. The V end lost 3 bases, the J end lost 10 bases, and 16 bases lay between the germline ends. CDR3 DNA sequence: TGTGCCAGCAGTGAGTCTCCACCCCAGGGCTCACCCCTCCACTTT. It codes for CASSESPPQGSPLHF.

The chain carries TRBV11-1 and TRBJ2-1; possibly TRBD1 for D (6 bases). This CDR3 region has 15 residues. Germline V gene lookup returns CDR1 SGHAT and CDR2 FQDESV (reference sequence). V was cut by 6 bases and J by 0 bases, with 12 bases left in between. CDR3 loop: CASSPRDISYNEQFF. The CDR3, as DNA: TGTGCCAGCAGTCCCCGGGACATCTCCTACAATGAGCAGTTCTTC.

The V and J genes are TRBV19 and TRBJ2-7, with a possible D match to TRBD2 (5 bases). The CDR3 is made up of 15 amino acids. Between the trimmed V and J ends, which lost 4 bases and 2 bases, there was a span of 15 bases. Germline V CDR1 and CDR2: LNHDA, SQIVND (reference sequence). The CDR3 here is CASSSRGPRAYEQYF. The CDR3 bases are TGTGCCAGTAGTAGCCGGGGTCCGAGGGCCTACGAGCAGTACTTC.